Below, 32 T cell receptor beta chains from the same sample are listed, as sequenced in a study of blood T cell repertoires in COVID-19. Measured with immunoSEQ multiplex PCR; TCRdb has only the in-frame clones, and not every one. Among 280,000 or so clones listed, 83% were seen once. Material: peripheral blood. The receptors originated from a woman in her forties or fifties who had recovered from COVID-19.

The V call is TRBV4-3, the J call TRBJ1-4; D not certain. In germline, CDR1 is LGHNA, CDR2 YSLEER. This CDR3 has 17 residues. Trimming removed 0 bases from V and 0 bases from J, with 11 bases in between. Written as DNA, the CDR3 is TGCGCCAGCAGCCAAGAAAGCGGATCCGCAACTAATGAAAAACTGTTTTTT. It codes for CASSQESGSATNEKLFF.

The gene calls are TRBV19 and TRBJ1-4, with D hard to call. The CDR3 totals 12 residues. The V gene lost 9 bases and the J gene lost 8 bases, with 13 bases spanning the gap. The germline V gene encodes CDR1 LNHDA and CDR2 SQIVND (reference sequence). The DNA for the CDR3 is TGTGCCAGCCGCGCCGAGAGGGAAAAACTGTTTTTT. Translation: CASRAEREKLFF.

V usage is TRBV4-1 and J usage is TRBJ2-6; 7 nucleotides match TRBD1. This CDR3 is 15 amino acids long. V trimming: 2 bases; J trimming: 4 bases; junction bases outside the gene matches: 2. Germline CDR1 reads MGHRA; CDR2 reads YSYEKL. CDR3 DNA sequence: TGCGCCAGCAGCCAAACAGGGGCCGGGGCCAACGTCCTGACTTTC. Amino acids: CASSQTGAGANVLTF.

In this sample, this clone turned up once. V and J are TRBV18 and TRBJ2-5, with a possible D match to TRBD2 (5 bases). CDR1 KGHSH and CDR2 LQKENI come from the germline V gene. This CDR3 comprises 15 residues. Trimming took 1 base from V and 5 from J, leaving 14 bases between them. CDR3 sequence: CASSPQRGFWETQYF. The CDR3 DNA sequence: TGTGCCAGCTCACCACAACGCGGGTTCTGGGAGACCCAGTACTTC. Complete variable domain (other parts from reference TRBV18 and TRBJ2-5): NAGVMQNPRHLVRRRGQEARLRCSPMKGHSHVYWYRQLPEEGLKFMVYLQKENIIDESGMPKERFSAEFPKEGPSILRIQQVVRGDSAAYFCASSPQRGFWETQYFGPGTRLLVL.

This clone was counted a few times. The CDR3 here is CASRLRGTNSPLHF. The CDR3 DNA reads as TGTGCCAGCAGACTCAGGGGGACTAATTCACCCCTCCACTTT. The V call is TRBV27, the J call TRBJ1-6, with 7 bases aligning to TRBD1. This CDR3 comprises 14 residues. Germline V gives CDR1 MNHEY, CDR2 SMNVEV (reference sequence). With 6 bases clipped from V and 6 bases from J, the junction kept 5 bases outside the gene matches.

V is TRBV2 and J is TRBJ2-7; perhaps TRBD1 as D (5 bases). This CDR3 spans 17 amino acids. From germline, CDR1 is SNHLY and CDR2 FYNNEI. Trimming took 5 bases from V and 3 from J, leaving 23 bases between them. The CDR3 bases are TGTGCCAGCAGTTCCCGAGGCGGACCATGGGGCCGCTACGAGCAGTACTTC. This translates into CASSSRGGPWGRYEQYF. Together with reference TRBV2 and TRBJ2-7, the CDR3 gives the full variable domain: EPEVTQTPSHQVTQMGQEVILRCVPISNHLYFYWYRQILGQKVEFLVSFYNNEISEKSEIFDDQFSVERPDGSNFTLKIRSTKLEDSAMYFCASSSRGGPWGRYEQYFGPGTRLTVT.

This clone appeared once. The CDR3 loop reads CATSGTGAGELFF. CDR3 DNA sequence: TGTGCCACGTCCGGGACAGGGGCCGGGGAGCTGTTTTTT. V and J are TRBV19 and TRBJ2-2; 10 bases are shared with TRBD1. Germline CDR1 reads LNHDA; CDR2 reads SQIVND (reference sequence). The V and J ends lost 10 bases and 6 bases, in that order; junction bases with no gene match: 5. This CDR3 comprises 13 residues. Looking up the rest from reference TRBV19 and TRBJ2-2 gives the full variable domain: DGGITQSPKYLFRKEGQNVTLSCEQNLNHDAMYWYRQDPGQGLRLIYYSQIVNDFQKGDIAEGYSVSREKKESFPLTVTSAQKNPTAFYLCATSGTGAGELFFGEGSRLTVL.

This clone was counted once. This sequence joins TRBV6-5 and TRBJ2-5; TRBD1 matches at 12 bases. The CDR3 is made up of 14 amino acids. With 6 bases clipped from V and 5 bases from J, the junction kept 4 bases outside the gene matches. Germline-derived CDR1 and CDR2 are MNHEY and SVGAGI. CDR3 DNA sequence: TGTGCCAGCAGCTGGGACAGGGGGCCGGAGACCCAGTACTTC. It specifies CASSWDRGPETQYF.

V gene TRBV4-2 combines with J gene TRBJ2-1; D possibly corresponds to TRBD2 (6 bases). The ends were cut back, 0 bases at V and 9 bases at J, with 12 bases in the middle. CDR1 is LGHNA, CDR2 YNFKEQ, per germline. The CDR3 contains 14 residues. The CDR3 bases are TGTGCCAGCAGCCAAGATTTACTAGCTGGTGAGCAGTTCTTC. This translates into CASSQDLLAGEQFF.

V and J are TRBV2 and TRBJ1-5, with 12 positions matching TRBD1. The V segment lost 6 bases and the J segment 6 bases; nucleotides outside the gene matches: 3. This CDR3 has 14 residues. Germline CDR1 is SNHLY and CDR2 is FYNNEI. CDR3 sequence (DNA): TGTGCCAGCAGGGGGACAGGGGGCGGTCAGCCCCAGCATTTT. Protein sequence: CASRGTGGGQPQHF. The complete variable domain, with remaining parts taken from reference TRBV2 and TRBJ1-5, reads EPEVTQTPSHQVTQMGQEVILRCVPISNHLYFYWYRQILGQKVEFLVSFYNNEISEKSEIFDDQFSVERPDGSNFTLKIRSTKLEDSAMYFCASRGTGGGQPQHFGDGTRLSIL.

V and J are TRBV6-5 and TRBJ1-1; D gene uncertain. Trimming took off 10 bases at V and 2 bases at J, with 14 bases between the two ends. The germline gives CDR1 MNHEY, CDR2 SVGAGI. There are 13 residues in the CDR3. This CDR3 is CAINGRTNTEAFF. In DNA form, the CDR3 reads TGTGCCATCAATGGGAGGACTAACACTGAAGCTTTCTTT.

This chain uses TRBV7-2 with TRBJ2-1, with D unclear. V was trimmed by 2 bases and J by 6 bases, leaving 11 bases between them. The CDR3 runs 14 residues. Germline V gene sequence: CDR1 SGHTA, CDR2 FQGNSA. Written as DNA, the CDR3 is TGTGCCAGCAGCTTATCCCGTACAATCAATGAGCAGTTCTTC. It encodes CASSLSRTINEQFF.

This clone has only one observation. The genes are TRBV19 and TRBJ2-1, with 8 nucleotides matching TRBD2. Trimming cost V 11 bases and J 9 bases; bases outside gene matches: 18. The CDR3 runs to 15 residues. CDR1 LNHDA and CDR2 SQIVND come from the germline V gene (reference sequence). CDR3 protein: CAFFFGTGAGGEQFF. The DNA of the CDR3 is TGTGCCTTTTTTTTTGGGACCGGGGCGGGGGGTGAGCAGTTCTTC.

V and J are TRBV28 and TRBJ2-7; TRBD1 might be the D (5 bases). The CDR3 is made up of 13 amino acids. The V end was cut by 2 bases, the J end by 3 bases, with 8 bases between. Looked up from germline, CDR1 is MDHEN and CDR2 is SYDVKM. The CDR3 DNA reads TGTGCCAGCAGTTTAGGGGCAGACTACGAGCAGTACTTC. Encoded protein: CASSLGADYEQYF.

This rearrangement joins TRBV5-4 to TRBJ1-6; unclear D gene. The CDR3 has 16 residues. Germline loops: CDR1 SGHNT, CDR2 YYREEE (reference sequence). Trimming cost V 4 bases and J 3 bases, with 14 bases left between them. The CDR3 protein is CASSVGSTNYNSPLHF. DNA of the CDR3: TGTGCCAGCAGCGTGGGGTCCACAAACTATAATTCACCCCTCCACTTT.

The chain carries TRBV6-5 and TRBJ2-2, with 7 nucleotides matching TRBD1. The junction had 5 bases not matched to a gene; V was cut back by 6 bases and J by 1 base. The CDR3 runs to 15 residues. CDR1 MNHEY and CDR2 SVGAGI come from the germline V gene. In DNA, the CDR3 is TGTGCCAGCAGAACCGGGACAGTGAACACCGGGGAGCTGTTTTTT. It encodes CASRTGTVNTGELFF.

The V gene is TRBV5-6, the J gene TRBJ2-2; a weak D match, TRBD2 (6 bases). Germline V lookup: CDR1 SGHDT, CDR2 YYEEEE. The CDR3 loop spans 14 amino acids. The V and J ends lost 3 bases and 5 bases respectively, with 11 bases between them. The CDR3 DNA is TGTGCCAGCAGCTCAGGGAGGAGAACCGGGGAGCTGTTTTTT. This gives the protein CASSSGRRTGELFF.

The chain is built from TRBV6-2 or TRBV6-3 and TRBJ1-5; D may be TRBD1 (5 bases). This CDR3 has 14 residues. Per the germline V gene, CDR1 is MNHEY and CDR2 is SVGEGT. The V gene lost 4 bases and the J gene lost 4 bases, with 11 bases spanning the gap. The CDR3 protein is CASSFAGGNQPQHF. In DNA form, the CDR3 reads TGTGCCAGCAGTTTTGCGGGGGGAAATCAGCCCCAGCATTTT.

The CDR3 sequence is CASRSTDSVEAFF. Written as DNA, the CDR3 is TGTGCCAGCAGGTCGACAGATTCTGTCGAAGCTTTCTTT. V and J are TRBV2 and TRBJ1-1; weak D call: TRBD1 (5 bases). Germline V gene data show CDR1 as SNHLY and CDR2 as FYNNEI. Trimming removed 6 bases at V and 8 bases at J, with 16 bases between. This CDR3 is built from 13 residues. The full variable domain, completed using reference TRBV2 and TRBJ1-1, is EPEVTQTPSHQVTQMGQEVILRCVPISNHLYFYWYRQILGQKVEFLVSFYNNEISEKSEIFDDQFSVERPDGSNFTLKIRSTKLEDSAMYFCASRSTDSVEAFFGQGTRLTVV.

This chain uses TRBV5-4 with TRBJ2-1; 10 positions agree with TRBD2. This CDR3 comprises 15 residues. The V and J ends lost 4 bases and 10 bases, in that order; junction bases with no gene match: 11. The germline gives CDR1 SGHNT, CDR2 YYREEE (reference sequence). CDR3 sequence (DNA): TGTGCCAGCAGCACTGGAAGCGGGAGGGCCGGAGAGCAGTTCTTC. This translates into CASSTGSGRAGEQFF.

The genes are TRBV20-1 and TRBJ2-7; the match to TRBD2 covers 9 bases. With 3 bases clipped from V and 0 bases from J, the junction kept 15 bases outside the gene matches. CDR1 is DFQATT and CDR2 is SNEGSKA in the germline V gene (reference sequence). The CDR3 is made up of 18 amino acids. The CDR3 loop reads CSASLAGDVWIDSYEQYF. The CDR3 nucleotides read TGCAGTGCTAGTTTAGCGGGGGACGTGTGGATTGACTCCTACGAGCAGTACTTC.

This clone was found once. The rearrangement links TRBV2 to TRBJ1-5; TRBD1 is a possible D gene (5 bases). CDR3 length: 18 residues. The germline gives CDR1 SNHLY, CDR2 FYNNEI. V was trimmed by 1 base and J by 4 bases, leaving 20 bases between them. CDR3 in amino acids: CASSEDSRQPFRNQPQHF. CDR3 nucleotide sequence: TGTGCCAGCAGTGAAGACAGCAGACAGCCATTCCGAAATCAGCCCCAGCATTTT.

V is TRBV7-2 and J is TRBJ2-7; the match to TRBD2 covers 8 bases. CDR1 is SGHTA, CDR2 FQGNSA, per germline. The V and J ends lost 1 base and 4 bases, in that order; junction bases with no gene match: 6. CDR3 length: 15 residues. The CDR3, as DNA: TGTGCCAGCAGCTTAGGGGGACTAGGCTTTTACGAGCAGTACTTC. As protein: CASSLGGLGFYEQYF.

The rearrangement joins TRBV24-1 to TRBJ1-6; D might be TRBD1 (5 bases). The CDR3 has 19 amino acids. Trimming took off 3 bases at V and 2 bases at J, with 19 bases between the two ends. Germline V gene data show CDR1 as KGHDR and CDR2 as SFDVKD. The CDR3 nucleotides are TGTGCCACCAGTGATCCCCCTGGCGACAGCAGCCCCTATAATTCACCCCTCCACTTT. Its translation is CATSDPPGDSSPYNSPLHF.

The chain has TRBV30 and TRBJ2-3; 7 positions agree with TRBD2. Germline values: CDR1 GTSNPN, CDR2 SVGIG (reference sequence). V shed 0 bases and J 12 bases; nucleotides not matched to a gene: 6. CDR3 length equals 12 residues. Here the CDR3 reads CAWSVGGSLQYF. CDR3 DNA sequence: TGTGCCTGGAGTGTGGGCGGGAGTTTACAGTATTTT.

The chain has TRBV27 and TRBJ2-3; 10 bases are a match to TRBD2. The trim removed 5 bases at V and 4 bases at J, leaving 6 bases unmatched. The CDR3 is 15 residues long. The germline CDR1 and CDR2 sequences are MNHEY and SMNVEV (reference sequence). The CDR3 reads CASSPRLAGADTQYF. Here the CDR3 DNA reads TGTGCCAGCAGTCCAAGACTAGCGGGCGCAGATACGCAGTATTTT.

This clone was picked up one time. The chain carries TRBV28 and TRBJ2-7, with D perhaps TRBD1 (5 bases). In germline, CDR1 is MDHEN, CDR2 SYDVKM. The CDR3 covers 13 residues. The ends were cut back, 8 bases at V and 3 bases at J, with 14 bases in the middle. CDR3 region: CASLGQGGYEQYF. CDR3 DNA sequence: TGTGCCAGCTTAGGGCAGGGTGGCTACGAGCAGTACTTC.

The chain recombines TRBV2 with TRBJ1-1, with TRBD1 as a possible D gene (5 bases). Germline V gene lookup returns CDR1 SNHLY and CDR2 FYNNEI. V was trimmed by 6 bases and J by 10 bases, leaving 15 bases between them. This CDR3 region has 12 residues. CDR3: CASRGGRLTAFF. CDR3 DNA: TGTGCCAGCAGGGGGGGGAGGCTTACAGCTTTCTTT. Drawing the rest from reference TRBV2 and TRBJ1-1, the complete variable domain is EPEVTQTPSHQVTQMGQEVILRCVPISNHLYFYWYRQILGQKVEFLVSFYNNEISEKSEIFDDQFSVERPDGSNFTLKIRSTKLEDSAMYFCASRGGRLTAFFGQGTRLTVV.

The CDR3 coding sequence is TGTGCCACCAGTGATACCCGACGGGGTGGTGAAAAACTGTTTTTT. Protein sequence: CATSDTRRGGEKLFF. The chain carries TRBV24-1 and TRBJ1-4; no clear D. The CDR3 spans 15 residues. Trimming cost V 3 bases and J 7 bases, with 14 bases left between them. Per germline, CDR1 KGHDR and CDR2 SFDVKD.

The gene calls are TRBV9 and TRBJ2-7; 12 bases map to TRBD1. Germline V gene lookup returns CDR1 SGDLS and CDR2 YYNGEE. The V segment lost 3 bases and the J segment 6 bases; nucleotides outside the gene matches: 13. This CDR3 contains 17 residues. The CDR3 DNA reads as TGTGCCAGCAGCGCGTTCGGGACAGGGGGCCTCCTTGGCGAGCAGTACTTC. This translates into CASSAFGTGGLLGEQYF.

This chain links TRBV30 with TRBJ1-4; D possibly corresponds to TRBD1 (5 bases). Germline V gene sequence: CDR1 GTSNPN, CDR2 SVGIG (reference sequence). This CDR3 contains 15 residues. Trimming left V 1 base short and J 0 bases short, with 9 bases between. CDR3 loop: CAWSGTPATNEKLFF. CDR3 in DNA: TGTGCCTGGAGTGGGACACCCGCAACTAATGAAAAACTGTTTTTT.

This rearrangement joins TRBV11-3 to TRBJ2-2; 8 bases fit TRBD2. CDR1 and CDR2 from the germline V gene are SGHNT and YENEEA. This CDR3 has 18 amino acids. With 3 bases clipped from V and 2 bases from J, the junction kept 11 bases outside the gene matches. CDR3 sequence (DNA): TGTGCCAGCAGCTTTGCCAGCGGGAGTCCTTTAAACACCGGGGAGCTGTTTTTT. Its protein is CASSFASGSPLNTGELFF.